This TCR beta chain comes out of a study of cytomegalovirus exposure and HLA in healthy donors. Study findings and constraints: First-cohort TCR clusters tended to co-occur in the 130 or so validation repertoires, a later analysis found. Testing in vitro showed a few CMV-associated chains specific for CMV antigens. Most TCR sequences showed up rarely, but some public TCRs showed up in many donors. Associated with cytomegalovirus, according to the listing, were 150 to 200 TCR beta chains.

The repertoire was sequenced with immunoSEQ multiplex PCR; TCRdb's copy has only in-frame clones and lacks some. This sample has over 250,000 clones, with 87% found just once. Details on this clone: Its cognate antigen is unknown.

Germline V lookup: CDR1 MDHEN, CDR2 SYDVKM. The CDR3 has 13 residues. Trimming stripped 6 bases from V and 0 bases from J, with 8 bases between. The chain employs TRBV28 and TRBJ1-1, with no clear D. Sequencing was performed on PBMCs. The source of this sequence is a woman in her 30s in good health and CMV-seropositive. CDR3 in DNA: TGTGCCAGCAGAATACAGCTGAACACTGAAGCTTTCTTT. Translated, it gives CASRIQLNTEAFF. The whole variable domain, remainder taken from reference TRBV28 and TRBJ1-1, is DVKVTQSSRYLVKRTGEKVFLECVQDMDHENMFWYRQDPGLGLRLIYFSYDVKMKEKGDIPEGYSVSREKKERFSLILESASTNQTSMYLCASRIQLNTEAFFGQGTRLTVV.